Following are 17 T cell receptor beta chains from one sample sequenced in a study of blood T cells in healthy people across ages (dated by TCRdb to the mid-2010s). Libraries were built with 5' RACE. The instrument given in TCRdb is Illumina HiSeq 2500. A second PCR of roughly 7 to 11 cycles was run with a J-beta primer mix and a sample-barcoded 5' primer. TCRdb ran its own pipeline on the public reads, namely fastp trimming at Q25 and MiXCR clone calling, and kept in-frame beta chains. Merged by CDR3 protein, the rows form single entries marked with the most common genes and DNA. The sample contains 1.5 million to 2 million distinct CDR3 sequences, approximately 30% of them found a single time. Roughly 8.2% of the sample is in the top ten clones. What was sequenced was blood. The receptors here all came from a woman under 40 in good health.

The chain combines TRBV3-1 with TRBJ2-3, with 12 bases matching TRBD2. The ends lost 6 bases at V and 5 bases at J; junction bases unmatched: 12. This CDR3 comprises 17 residues. CDR1 is LGHDT, CDR2 YNNKEL, per germline (reference sequence). The CDR3 region is CASSPNRLAGVRDTQYF. Written as DNA, the CDR3 is TGTGCCAGCAGTCCCAACCGACTAGCGGGAGTGAGAGATACGCAGTATTTT.

The DNA for the CDR3 is TGTGCCAGCAGCCCGACAGGGGGAAGGATATACGAGCAGTACTTC. It encodes CASSPTGGRIYEQYF. The rearrangement links TRBV11-2 to TRBJ2-7; 9 bases align to TRBD1. The CDR3 contains 15 residues. With V trimmed by 5 bases and J by 4 bases, 9 bases remained unmatched. Germline CDR1 reads SGHAT; CDR2 reads FQNNGV.

The chain recombines TRBV3-1 with TRBJ1-5; D possibly corresponds to TRBD1 (5 bases). The CDR3 has 14 amino acids. V was trimmed by 4 bases and J by 7 bases, leaving 14 bases between them. Germline lookup yields CDR1 LGHDT and CDR2 YNNKEL (reference sequence). This CDR3 reads CASSLGAVGQPQHF. CDR3 DNA: TGTGCCAGCAGCCTCGGGGCCGTAGGGCAGCCCCAGCATTTT.

The V call is TRBV6-2 or TRBV6-3, the J call TRBJ2-1; D is perhaps TRBD2 (9 bases). The V end was cut by 3 bases, the J end by 1 base, with 25 bases between. From germline, CDR1 is MNHEY and CDR2 SVGEGT. CDR3 length equals 20 residues. The CDR3 spells CASSYTRTGPGLASYNEQFF. CDR3 nucleotides: TGTGCCAGCAGTTATACCCGGACAGGGCCGGGACTAGCTTCCTACAATGAGCAGTTCTTC.

This clonotype showed up just a few times. This chain connects TRBV9 to TRBJ2-5, with D perhaps TRBD1 or TRBD2 (5 bases each). Germline V gives CDR1 SGDLS, CDR2 YYNGEE. V lost 0 bases to trimming and J lost 5 bases, with 14 bases between them. This CDR3 is built from 15 residues. The DNA for the CDR3 is TGTGCCAGCAGCGTAGGGGGACCACGGGCGGAGACCCAGTACTTC. This translates into CASSVGGPRAETQYF.

V and J are TRBV6-2 or TRBV6-3 and TRBJ2-5; 7 nucleotides match TRBD2. The CDR3 is 16 amino acids. The J segment lost 0 bases and the V segment lost 5 bases, leaving 9 bases of the junction unmatched. Germline V gene lookup returns CDR1 MNHEY and CDR2 SVGEGT. The CDR3 DNA is TGTGCCAGCAGTCCCGGGGGGTCTACCTACCAAGAGACCCAGTACTTC. This sequence encodes CASSPGGSTYQETQYF.

CDR3: CASSQDEGGGYTF. In DNA, the CDR3 is TGTGCCAGCAGCCAAGATGAGGGAGGTGGCTACACCTTC. This chain uses TRBV3-1 with TRBJ1-2; D is unclear. Germline assignment: CDR1 LGHDT and CDR2 YNNKEL (reference sequence). There are 13 residues in the CDR3. Trimming took 0 bases from V and 7 from J, leaving 9 bases between them.

The CDR3 DNA reads TGCGCCAGCAGGCAGGACCCTACGGGGGGCTACACCTTC. It is translated as CASRQDPTGGYTF. This rearrangement joins TRBV5-1 to TRBJ1-2, with D hard to call. The CDR3 runs to 13 residues. V was cut by 5 bases and J by 8 bases, with 16 bases left in between. The germline V gene encodes CDR1 SGHRS and CDR2 YFSETQ.

This clonotype has a count of ten or more. The J gene is TRBJ2-7, the V gene TRBV5-1; D is perhaps TRBD1 (5 bases). V was shortened by 4 bases and J by 5 bases, with 16 bases between the two germline ends. Looked up from germline, CDR1 is SGHRS and CDR2 is YFSETQ. This CDR3 contains 14 residues. This chain's CDR3 is CASSVGHVRNEQYF. In DNA, the CDR3 is TGCGCCAGCAGCGTCGGACACGTCCGTAACGAGCAGTACTTC.

With respect to this clonotype: This sequence may be a read error, since a much larger clone differs from it by one base. The chain couples TRBV15 to TRBJ2-4; D unresolved. Between the trimmed V and J ends, which lost 4 bases and 13 bases, there was a span of 17 bases. CDR1 is LNHNV, CDR2 YYDKDF, per germline (reference sequence). This CDR3 has 13 amino acids. The CDR3 is CATSIGLNYGQYF. CDR3 sequence (DNA): TGTGCCACCAGCATTGGATTGAATTACGGGCAGTACTTC.

As concerns this clonotype: The junction and the germline gene differ at one end; a read error may be behind it. The rearrangement links TRBV18 to TRBJ2-1; 12 positions match TRBD2. CDR1 and CDR2 from the germline V gene are KGHSH and LQKENI. This CDR3 is 15 amino acids long. CDR3 in amino acids: CARSVTSGRYGEQFF. The DNA of the CDR3 is TGTGCCCGCTCAGTGACTAGCGGGAGATATGGTGAGCAGTTCTTC.

The chain recombines TRBV6-5 with TRBJ2-2, with D uncertain. The CDR3 is 14 residues long. Germline V gene data show CDR1 as MNHEY and CDR2 as SVGAGI. Trimming pared 3 bases from V and 7 bases from J, leaving 12 bases between. CDR3 amino acids: CASSYAARHGELFF. The DNA for the CDR3 is TGTGCCAGCAGTTATGCAGCAAGACACGGGGAGCTGTTTTTT.

The chain combines TRBV3-1 with TRBJ1-2; D not resolved. With 9 bases removed from V and 3 bases from J, the gap between germline ends came to 14 bases. There are 13 residues in the CDR3. Germline-derived CDR1 and CDR2 are LGHDT and YNNKEL (reference sequence). CDR3 protein: CASGQRGDYGYTF. In nucleotides, the CDR3 is TGTGCCAGTGGCCAACGGGGAGACTATGGCTACACCTTC.

About this clonotype: The CDR3 does not close with the conserved phenylalanine or tryptophan, likely indicating a read error. The chain combines TRBV7-3 with TRBJ2-1, with 11 positions matching TRBD2. The CDR3 totals 20 residues. J was trimmed by 6 bases and V by 2 bases; bases with no gene match: 18. The germline V gene has CDR1 SGHTA and CDR2 FQGTGA. CDR3 loop: CASSLHDRPISGGASNEQFL. The CDR3 DNA is TGTGCCAGCAGCTTACACGACAGGCCTATTAGCGGGGGGGCAAGCAATGAGCAGTTCCTC.

The gene calls are TRBV19 and TRBJ2-3, with D hard to call. Germline CDR1 reads LNHDA; CDR2 reads SQIVND (reference sequence). The ends were cut back, 5 bases at V and 2 bases at J, with 8 bases in the middle. The CDR3 totals 13 residues. DNA for the CDR3: TGTGCCAGTAGTGAACAGAACACAGATACGCAGTATTTT. It is translated as CASSEQNTDTQYF.

Only a few counts were recorded for this clonotype. The rearrangement joins TRBV7-9 to TRBJ2-3; D is unresolved. V was clipped by 7 bases and J by 4 bases, with 9 bases between them. The CDR3 runs to 12 residues. Germline V CDR1 and CDR2: SEHNR, FQNEAQ (reference sequence). CDR3 in amino acids: CASNLDSDTQYF. The CDR3 coding sequence is TGTGCCAGCAATCTAGATTCAGATACGCAGTATTTT.

This clonotype was recorded a few times. This rearrangement joins TRBV7-9 to TRBJ1-6; 8 bases match TRBD1. This CDR3 contains 14 residues. The germline gives CDR1 SEHNR, CDR2 FQNEAQ (reference sequence). J gave up 10 bases and V 5 bases, and 7 bases lay outside the gene matches. Here the CDR3 reads CASSADRVWSPLHF. DNA for the CDR3: TGTGCCAGCAGCGCGGACAGGGTATGGTCACCCCTCCACTTT.